The 22 T cell receptor beta chains below come from one sample, sequenced in a study of cytomegalovirus exposure and HLA in healthy donors. The method was immunoSEQ multiplex PCR; TCRdb's version includes in-frame clones alone and lacks a portion of them. The table has nearly 80,000 clones, 80% to 95% seen once. The sample was PBMCs. The receptor set was obtained from a woman aged 25-40 years in good health and CMV-seronegative.

This clone has only one observation. The J gene is TRBJ2-5, the V gene TRBV7-6, with 11 bases matching TRBD2. V was pared by 5 bases and J by 5 bases, with 13 bases of the junction left unmatched. CDR1 SGHVS and CDR2 FNYEAQ come from the germline V gene. This CDR3 is built from 17 residues. The CDR3 DNA reads as TGTGCCAGCAGCCCCTACCTACTAGCGGGGGTGGGGGAGACCCAGTACTTC. Translated: CASSPYLLAGVGETQYF.

The chain joins TRBV18 to TRBJ2-2; TRBD1 matches at 8 bases. Germline V gene data show CDR1 as KGHSH and CDR2 as LQKENI. After removal of 1 base from V and 5 bases from J, the junction contained 6 bases not matched to a gene. The CDR3 has 16 residues. CDR3 DNA: TGTGCCAGCTCACCACGACGGACAGGGAATACCGGGGAGCTGTTTTTT. Amino acid sequence: CASSPRRTGNTGELFF.

The gene calls are TRBV2 and TRBJ2-1; 11 bases match TRBD2. Per the germline V gene, CDR1 is SNHLY and CDR2 is FYNNEI. V shed 3 bases, J shed 6 bases, and the junction held 1 base outside the gene matches. The CDR3 runs to 14 residues. The CDR3 region has the DNA TGTGCCAGCAGTGAGGGACTAGCGGCCAATGAGCAGTTCTTC. Amino acids: CASSEGLAANEQFF.

The V gene is TRBV18, the J gene TRBJ2-1; 7 nucleotides align to TRBD2. The CDR3 is 14 amino acids. The V and J ends lost 3 bases and 7 bases, in that order; junction bases with no gene match: 6. Germline V lookup: CDR1 KGHSH, CDR2 LQKENI. The CDR3 sequence is CASSPMSGKNEQFF. CDR3 coding DNA: TGTGCCAGCTCACCCATGAGCGGGAAAAATGAGCAGTTCTTC.

This clone has a handful of counts. This CDR3 is CASSKTAGQGAHEQYF. For the CDR3, the DNA is TGTGCCAGCAGCAAAACCGCAGGACAGGGGGCCCACGAGCAGTACTTC. The rearrangement joins TRBV21-1 to TRBJ2-7; TRBD1 reflects the table's D call only, with no check against the DNA. TRBV21-1 is designated a pseudogene. The CDR3 totals 16 residues.

The CDR3 sequence is CAWSPTVSGNTIYF. Written as DNA, the CDR3 is TGTGCCTGGAGTCCTACAGTCTCTGGAAACACCATATATTTT. The chain combines TRBV30 with TRBJ1-3; D gene uncertain. In germline, CDR1 is GTSNPN, CDR2 SVGIG (reference sequence). The CDR3 covers 14 residues. V was clipped by 2 bases and J by 0 bases, with 8 bases between them.

V and J are TRBV13 and TRBJ2-3, with TRBD2 matching over 12 bases. Germline CDR1 reads PRHDT; CDR2 reads FYEKMQ (reference sequence). V shed 5 bases and J 5 bases; nucleotides not matched to a gene: 11. This CDR3 is 17 amino acids long. DNA for the CDR3: TGTGCCAGCAGCGTTCTAGCGGGGGGGCCGCGGGTAGATACGCAGTATTTT. It is translated as CASSVLAGGPRVDTQYF.

The genes are TRBV6-5 and TRBJ1-2; tentatively, D is TRBD1 (6 bases). The germline gives CDR1 MNHEY, CDR2 SVGAGI. V was shortened by 0 bases and J by 5 bases, with 13 bases between the two germline ends. This CDR3 comprises 15 residues. DNA of the CDR3: TGTGCCAGCAGTTACTCGGTGGACAGCATTTATGGCTACACCTTC. Translating gives CASSYSVDSIYGYTF.

The chain recombines TRBV29-1 with TRBJ1-2; 7 bases fit TRBD1. The CDR3 covers 17 residues. V was pared by 2 bases and J by 2 bases, with 14 bases of the junction left unmatched. The V gene's germline CDR1 is SQVTM and CDR2 ANQGSEA. This CDR3 reads CSVESIDPRQGNYGYTF. The CDR3 DNA follows: TGCAGCGTTGAATCAATCGATCCCAGACAGGGCAACTATGGCTACACCTTC.

The J gene is TRBJ2-1, the V gene TRBV9, with 9 bases aligning to TRBD1. Germline V gene data show CDR1 as SGDLS and CDR2 as YYNGEE. V shed 4 bases and J 4 bases; nucleotides not matched to a gene: 6. This CDR3 has 15 residues. CDR3 in amino acids: CASSSPGQGYNEQFF. The CDR3 DNA sequence: TGTGCCAGCAGCTCACCGGGACAGGGTTACAATGAGCAGTTCTTC.

The chain links TRBV19 to TRBJ2-2; 7 bases agree with TRBD2. V was pared by 8 bases and J by 0 bases, with 12 bases of the junction left unmatched. Germline loops: CDR1 LNHDA, CDR2 SQIVND (reference sequence). This CDR3 has 17 amino acids. The CDR3 here is CASGRGGAGANTGELFF. CDR3 bases: TGTGCCAGTGGAAGGGGAGGGGCGGGAGCGAACACCGGGGAGCTGTTTTTT.

The chain couples TRBV10-3 to TRBJ2-3; the D gene is possibly TRBD2 (5 bases). The CDR3 has 16 residues. Germline V gene sequence: CDR1 ENHRY, CDR2 SYGVKD. The V end was cut by 0 bases, the J end by 3 bases, with 13 bases between. This CDR3 is CAISESVAWTTDTQYF. DNA of the CDR3: TGTGCCATCAGTGAGTCTGTAGCGTGGACGACAGATACGCAGTATTTT.

The chain recombines TRBV7-9 with TRBJ2-5; D ambiguous. Germline CDR1 is SEHNR and CDR2 is FQNEAQ (reference sequence). Between the trimmed V and J ends, which lost 5 bases and 4 bases, there was a span of 14 bases. This CDR3 is built from 14 residues. This CDR3 reads CASSPREIAETQYF. The CDR3 DNA sequence: TGTGCCAGCAGCCCTCGTGAGATTGCAGAGACCCAGTACTTC.

This clone is a singleton in its sample. This chain connects TRBV18 to TRBJ1-5; D is uncertain. The CDR3 extends over 14 amino acids. The V gene lost 6 bases and the J gene lost 3 bases, with 12 bases spanning the gap. Per germline, CDR1 KGHSH and CDR2 LQKENI. CDR3: CASSQTGLNQPQHF. As DNA, the CDR3 is TGTGCCAGCTCCCAGACTGGTCTCAATCAGCCCCAGCATTTT.

This clone was observed a single time. The V and J genes are TRBV19 and TRBJ1-1; tentative D call: TRBD1 (5 bases). The CDR3 is 15 amino acids. The germline V gene encodes CDR1 LNHDA and CDR2 SQIVND (reference sequence). V lost 1 base, J lost 1 base, and 10 bases lay in between. CDR3 sequence reads: CASSIGGRKNTEAFF. The DNA of the CDR3 is TGTGCCAGTAGTATAGGGGGCAGAAAGAACACTGAAGCTTTCTTT.

The rearrangement links TRBV9 to TRBJ2-7; 8 nucleotides agree with TRBD1. V dropped 4 bases and J dropped 2; count of bases not matched to a gene: 8. The CDR3 consists of 15 residues. The germline CDR1 and CDR2 sequences are SGDLS and YYNGEE. The CDR3 nucleotides are TGTGCCAGCAGCCCCCGGACAGGGCTCCCCTACGAGCAGTACTTC. Its protein is CASSPRTGLPYEQYF.

CDR3 coding DNA: TGTGCCAGCAGTGAAGCCGGCCCCGGGGTGTTTTTT. This encodes CASSEAGPGVFF. The chain carries TRBV2 and TRBJ1-4; D is unclear. Germline CDR1 and CDR2: SNHLY and FYNNEI. The CDR3 loop spans 12 amino acids. Trimming removed 0 bases from V and 15 bases from J, with 11 bases in between.

This chain links TRBV6-1 with TRBJ1-2, with 9 bases aligning to TRBD1. This CDR3 has 14 residues. The junction had 10 bases not matched to a gene; V was cut back by 10 bases and J by 4 bases. Germline loops: CDR1 MNHNS, CDR2 SASEGT. The CDR3 reads CAIFGQGPSYGYTF. For the CDR3, the DNA is TGTGCCATCTTCGGACAGGGGCCTTCCTATGGCTACACCTTC.

This chain uses TRBV20-1 with TRBJ2-5, with D unclear. V was cut by 5 bases and J by 2 bases, with 3 bases left in between. In germline, CDR1 is DFQATT, CDR2 SNEGSKA (reference sequence). This CDR3 has 10 amino acids. The CDR3 loop is CSAYQETQYF. For the CDR3, the DNA is TGCAGTGCTTATCAAGAGACCCAGTACTTC.

J is TRBJ2-7 and V is TRBV7-4; possibly TRBD2 for D (5 bases). The V gene lost 7 bases and the J gene lost 6 bases, with 16 bases spanning the gap. Germline loops: CDR1 SGHVT, CDR2 SQSDAQ. The CDR3 is 13 amino acids. CDR3 amino acids: CASTQEANCEQYF. CDR3 DNA sequence: TGTGCCAGCACCCAGGAGGCAAACTGCGAGCAGTACTTC.

This chain links TRBV6-5 with TRBJ2-7; a weak D match, TRBD1 (7 bases). Germline lookup yields CDR1 MNHEY and CDR2 SVGAGI. V lost 0 bases and J lost 6, with 15 bases in between. The CDR3 spans 15 residues. The chain's CDR3 is CASSYSNRGGSEQYF. The CDR3 coding sequence is TGTGCCAGCAGTTACTCGAACAGGGGAGGAAGCGAGCAGTACTTC.

The rearrangement links TRBV5-1 to TRBJ2-3; maybe TRBD1 (5 bases). V shed 6 bases and J shed 2 bases, with 16 bases lying between them. Germline V gene sequence: CDR1 SGHRS, CDR2 YFSETQ. The CDR3 spans 15 residues. The CDR3 reads CASNRLNGHTDTQYF. CDR3 sequence (DNA): TGCGCCAGCAACAGGTTAAATGGACACACAGATACGCAGTATTTT.